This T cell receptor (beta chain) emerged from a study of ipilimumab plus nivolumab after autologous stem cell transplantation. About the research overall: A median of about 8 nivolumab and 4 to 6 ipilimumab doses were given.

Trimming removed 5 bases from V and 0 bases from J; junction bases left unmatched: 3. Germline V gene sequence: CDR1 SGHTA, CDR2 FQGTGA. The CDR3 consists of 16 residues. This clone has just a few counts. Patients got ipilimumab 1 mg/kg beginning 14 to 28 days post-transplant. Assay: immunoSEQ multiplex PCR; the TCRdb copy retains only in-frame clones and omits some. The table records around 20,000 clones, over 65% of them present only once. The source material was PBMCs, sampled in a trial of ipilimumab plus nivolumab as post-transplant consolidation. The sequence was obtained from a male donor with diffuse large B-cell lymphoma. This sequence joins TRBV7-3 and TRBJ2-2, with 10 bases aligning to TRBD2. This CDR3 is CASSVTSGANTGELFF. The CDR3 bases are TGTGCCAGCAGCGTCACTAGCGGGGCGAACACCGGGGAGCTGTTTTTT.